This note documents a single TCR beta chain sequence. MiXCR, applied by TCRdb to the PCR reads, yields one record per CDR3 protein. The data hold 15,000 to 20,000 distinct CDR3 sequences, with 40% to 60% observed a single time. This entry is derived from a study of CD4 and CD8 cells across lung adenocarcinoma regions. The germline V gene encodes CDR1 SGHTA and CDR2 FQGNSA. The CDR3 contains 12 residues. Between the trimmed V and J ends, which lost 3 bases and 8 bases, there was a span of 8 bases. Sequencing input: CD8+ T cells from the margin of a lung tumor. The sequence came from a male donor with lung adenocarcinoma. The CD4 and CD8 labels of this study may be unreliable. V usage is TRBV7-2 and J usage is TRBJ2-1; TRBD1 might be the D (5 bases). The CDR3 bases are TGTGCCAGCAGCTTTCAGGGTGATGAGCAGTTCTTC. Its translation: CASSFQGDEQFF.